Below, 23 T cell receptor beta chains from the same sample are listed, as sequenced in a study of shared clonotypes between healthy human individuals. Clones were sequenced by immunoSEQ multiplex PCR, and TCRdb holds only the in-frame ones, with some missing. The sample consists of more than 500,000 clones, approximately 94% of them appearing once. Sequences were obtained from naive CD4+ T cells sorted from blood. The subset here: CD45RA+ positively selected. The source of these receptors is a woman aged 30 to 39 in good health.

As concerns this clone: The same CDR3 is also encoded by other DNA sequences in this sample. This chain joins TRBV5-1 and TRBJ2-3, with D perhaps TRBD1 (6 bases). The V and J ends lost 2 bases and 2 bases respectively, with 12 bases between them. CDR1 is SGHRS and CDR2 is YFSETQ in the germline V gene. The CDR3 totals 15 residues. The CDR3 nucleotides are TGCGCCAGCAGCTTCGGGCAGGGGTACACAGATACGCAGTATTTT. Translating it yields CASSFGQGYTDTQYF. Filled out from reference TRBV5-1 and TRBJ2-3, the complete variable domain reads KAGVTQTPRYLIKTRGQQVTLSCSPISGHRSVSWYQQTPGQGLQFLFEYFSETQRNKGNFPGRFSGRQFSNSRSEMNVSTLELGDSALYLCASSFGQGYTDTQYFGPGTRLTVL.

The chain carries TRBV9 and TRBJ1-1; D is unclear. Trimming pared 0 bases from V and 4 bases from J, leaving 16 bases between. Looked up from germline, CDR1 is SGDLS and CDR2 is YYNGEE. This CDR3 has 16 amino acids. CDR3 coding DNA: TGTGCCAGCAGCGTAGGGGTGTCTGCAGTGGGCACTGAAGCTTTCTTT. Protein product: CASSVGVSAVGTEAFF.

This clone turned up a few times. This sequence joins TRBV30 and TRBJ1-5; D is unclear. From germline, CDR1 is GTSNPN and CDR2 SVGIG (reference sequence). The length of the CDR3 is 14 residues. Deletions cut 0 bases from V and 11 bases from J, with 17 bases between. The CDR3 DNA reads as TGTGCCTGGAGTGTACCCAGGCTCCAAGTAGCCCAGCATTTT. This codes for CAWSVPRLQVAQHF.

The chain combines TRBV19 with TRBJ2-1; D unresolved. This CDR3 region has 12 residues. Trimming took off 6 bases at V and 6 bases at J, with 9 bases between the two ends. Germline lookup yields CDR1 LNHDA and CDR2 SQIVND (reference sequence). CDR3 DNA sequence: TGTGCCAGTAGGACGCGAGGCAATGAGCAGTTCTTC. This sequence encodes CASRTRGNEQFF.

The J gene is TRBJ1-4, the V gene TRBV11-2; D ambiguous. V was shortened by 3 bases and J by 4 bases, with 15 bases between the two germline ends. The CDR3 spans 16 residues. Germline V lookup: CDR1 SGHAT, CDR2 FQNNGV. The CDR3 reads CASSLRSSLLNEKLFF. CDR3 sequence (DNA): TGTGCCAGCAGCTTGCGCAGCTCTCTCCTTAATGAAAAACTGTTTTTT.

This clone was detected once. The genes are TRBV5-1 and TRBJ2-7; 8 nucleotides agree with TRBD2. CDR3 length: 14 amino acids. With 4 bases clipped from V and 3 bases from J, the junction kept 6 bases outside the gene matches. Germline V gives CDR1 SGHRS, CDR2 YFSETQ. This CDR3 is CASSAGGVLYEQYF. The CDR3 nucleotides are TGCGCCAGCAGCGCGGGAGGAGTTCTCTACGAGCAGTACTTC.

The genes are TRBV7-9 and TRBJ2-7; tentatively, D is TRBD2 (6 bases). The CDR3 extends over 14 amino acids. The V gene lost 5 bases and the J gene lost 4 bases, with 15 bases spanning the gap. Germline lookup yields CDR1 SEHNR and CDR2 FQNEAQ (reference sequence). Written as DNA, the CDR3 is TGTGCCAGCAGCGCATCCGGGACTGGGTACGAGCAGTACTTC. Translating gives CASSASGTGYEQYF.

This chain joins TRBV30 and TRBJ1-4, with 11 nucleotides matching TRBD1. Trimming at V came to 0 bases and at J to 7 bases, leaving 1 base not matched to a gene. CDR1 GTSNPN and CDR2 SVGIG come from the germline V gene (reference sequence). The CDR3 is 14 residues long. CDR3 coding DNA: TGTGCCTGGAGTGTCGGGACAGGGGGTGAAAAACTGTTTTTT. This gives the protein CAWSVGTGGEKLFF.

The rearrangement links TRBV10-3 to TRBJ2-1; 14 bases map to TRBD2. V trimming: 0 bases; J trimming: 6 bases; junction bases outside the gene matches: 4. This CDR3 spans 17 amino acids. Germline V lookup: CDR1 ENHRY, CDR2 SYGVKD. The CDR3 region has the DNA TGTGCCATCAGTGAGTCGATCGGGACTAGCGGGAGCAATGAGCAGTTCTTC. Translated: CAISESIGTSGSNEQFF.

The rearrangement links TRBV28 to TRBJ2-7; 9 nucleotides agree with TRBD1. The CDR3 contains 14 residues. CDR1 is MDHEN, CDR2 SYDVKM, per germline. The V gene end was trimmed by 6 bases and the J gene end by 4 bases; junction bases not matched to a gene: 7. The CDR3 sequence: CASRKTGQGYEQYF. The CDR3 DNA reads as TGTGCCAGCAGAAAAACGGGACAGGGATACGAGCAGTACTTC. The full variable domain, completed using reference TRBV28 and TRBJ2-7, is DVKVTQSSRYLVKRTGEKVFLECVQDMDHENMFWYRQDPGLGLRLIYFSYDVKMKEKGDIPEGYSVSREKKERFSLILESASTNQTSMYLCASRKTGQGYEQYFGPGTRLTVT.

The rearrangement uses TRBV6-1 and TRBJ2-7; 10 bases match TRBD2. V trimming: 3 bases; J trimming: 3 bases; junction bases outside the gene matches: 5. The germline V gene has CDR1 MNHNS and CDR2 SASEGT. This CDR3 spans 15 amino acids. CDR3 DNA: TGTGCCAGCAGTGACAGTGGGACTAGCGTCTACGAGCAGTACTTC. Translated, it gives CASSDSGTSVYEQYF.

The chain employs TRBV28 and TRBJ1-1; tentatively, D is TRBD1 (6 bases). The germline CDR1 and CDR2 sequences are MDHEN and SYDVKM. The length of the CDR3 is 17 residues. Trimming stripped 3 bases from V and 1 base from J, with 18 bases between. The CDR3 sequence: CASSLPRGGAGNTEAFF. As DNA, the CDR3 is TGTGCCAGCAGTTTGCCCCGGGGGGGGGCCGGGAACACTGAAGCTTTCTTT.

V usage is TRBV19 and J usage is TRBJ2-6; maybe TRBD1 (5 bases). Trimming cost V 5 bases and J 1 base, with 9 bases left between them. The CDR3 runs 15 residues. The germline CDR1 and CDR2 sequences are LNHDA and SQIVND (reference sequence). The CDR3 region is CASSHRPSGANVLTF. The CDR3 DNA follows: TGTGCCAGTAGTCACAGGCCTTCTGGGGCCAACGTCCTGACTTTC.

The chain is built from TRBV19 and TRBJ2-1, with D possibly TRBD2 on 6 matching bases. V lost 1 base, J lost 0 bases, and 7 bases lay in between. CDR3 size: 15 residues. CDR1 and CDR2 from the germline V gene are LNHDA and SQIVND (reference sequence). CDR3: CASSIGGVSYNEQFF. The DNA for the CDR3 is TGTGCCAGTAGTATAGGCGGGGTCTCCTACAATGAGCAGTTCTTC.

The J gene is TRBJ1-1, the V gene TRBV5-8; TRBD1 matches at 11 bases. The J segment lost 0 bases and the V segment lost 1 base, leaving 5 bases of the junction unmatched. CDR1 is SGHTS and CDR2 is YDEGEE in the germline V gene. This CDR3 has 17 residues. The DNA of the CDR3 is TGTGCCAGCAGCTTGTGGGGACAGGGGGATTTGAACACTGAAGCTTTCTTT. Translating gives CASSLWGQGDLNTEAFF.

The table lists this clone with a few counts. The chain couples TRBV2 to TRBJ1-2, with TRBD1 identical over 7 bases. V lost 7 bases to trimming and J lost 4 bases; unmatched junction nucleotides: 3. Germline V lookup: CDR1 SNHLY, CDR2 FYNNEI. The CDR3 contains 12 residues. The CDR3 spells CASTRDSYGYTF. The DNA for the CDR3 is TGTGCCAGCACCAGGGACAGCTATGGCTACACCTTC.

The chain uses TRBV5-6 and TRBJ2-7; tentatively, D is TRBD1 (6 bases). The CDR3 is made up of 14 amino acids. V lost 1 base and J 7 bases, leaving 15 bases between the germline ends. Germline values: CDR1 SGHDT, CDR2 YYEEEE. CDR3: CASSLYQGMGEQYF. As DNA, the CDR3 is TGTGCCAGCAGCTTGTATCAGGGGATGGGGGAGCAGTACTTC.

Regarding this clone: Other DNA variants within this sample encode the same CDR3. V is TRBV5-1 and J is TRBJ1-1, with D unclear. The CDR3 sequence is 13 residues long. From germline, CDR1 is SGHRS and CDR2 YFSETQ. With 0 bases removed from V and 1 base from J, the gap between germline ends came to 4 bases. This chain's CDR3 is CASSLGSNTEAFF. CDR3 nucleotide sequence: TGCGCCAGCAGCTTGGGGTCGAACACTGAAGCTTTCTTT.

CDR3 sequence (DNA): TGTGCCAGCAGCCGAATCATTGGACAGGGGCGCTATGGCTACACCTTC. Translating it yields CASSRIIGQGRYGYTF. This sequence joins TRBV9 and TRBJ1-2, with 9 nucleotides matching TRBD1. The CDR3 sequence is 16 residues long. Germline CDR1 and CDR2: SGDLS and YYNGEE. The V gene end was trimmed by 4 bases and the J gene end by 4 bases; junction bases not matched to a gene: 11.

CDR3 nucleotide sequence: TGTGCCAGCAGCTTATCCCCCGTGCAGTCTGAAGCTTTCTTT. Its translation is CASSLSPVQSEAFF. The V and J genes are TRBV7-6 and TRBJ1-1; D gene unclear. Germline CDR1 and CDR2: SGHVS and FNYEAQ. This CDR3 region has 14 residues. The germline V and J ends were trimmed by 2 bases and 6 bases, with 13 bases remaining between them.

In nucleotides, the CDR3 is TGTGCCACCAGCAGAGGCTTGGAGGAGACCCAGTACTTC. As protein: CATSRGLEETQYF. The rearrangement joins TRBV15 to TRBJ2-5; D unclear. The CDR3 extends over 13 amino acids. Trimming stripped 1 base from V and 5 bases from J, with 8 bases between. From germline, CDR1 is LNHNV and CDR2 YYDKDF (reference sequence).

This clone came up a few times. The chain carries TRBV27 and TRBJ1-5; D is perhaps TRBD1 (5 bases). V lost 2 bases and J 4 bases, leaving 6 bases between the germline ends. Germline loops: CDR1 MNHEY, CDR2 SMNVEV (reference sequence). The CDR3 contains 13 residues. Here the CDR3 reads CASSLDRNQPQHF. The DNA for the CDR3 is TGTGCCAGCAGTTTAGACAGAAATCAGCCCCAGCATTTT.

The rearrangement joins TRBV5-1 to TRBJ2-2; either TRBD1 or TRBD2 may fit D (5 bases each). The CDR3 is 15 residues long. From germline, CDR1 is SGHRS and CDR2 YFSETQ. Deletions cut 4 bases from V and 1 base from J, with 11 bases between. Written as DNA, the CDR3 is TGCGCCAGCAGCCCCGGGGCGGGGAACACCGGGGAGCTGTTTTTT. Translation: CASSPGAGNTGELFF. The variable domain in full, completed from reference TRBV5-1 and TRBJ2-2, reads KAGVTQTPRYLIKTRGQQVTLSCSPISGHRSVSWYQQTPGQGLQFLFEYFSETQRNKGNFPGRFSGRQFSNSRSEMNVSTLELGDSALYLCASSPGAGNTGELFFGEGSRLTVL.